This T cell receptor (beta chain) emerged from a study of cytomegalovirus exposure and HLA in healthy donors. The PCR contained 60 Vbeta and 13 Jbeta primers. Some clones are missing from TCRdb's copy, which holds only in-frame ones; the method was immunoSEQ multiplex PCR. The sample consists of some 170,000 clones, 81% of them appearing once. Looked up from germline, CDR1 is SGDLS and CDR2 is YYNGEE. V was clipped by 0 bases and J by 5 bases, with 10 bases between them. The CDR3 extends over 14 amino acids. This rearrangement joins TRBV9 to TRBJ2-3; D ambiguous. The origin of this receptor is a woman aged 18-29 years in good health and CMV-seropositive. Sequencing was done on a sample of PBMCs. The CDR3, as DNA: TGTGCCAGCAGCGTAGACTGGGCGAGAGATACGCAGTATTTT. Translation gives CASSVDWARDTQYF. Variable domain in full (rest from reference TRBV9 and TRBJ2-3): DSGVTQTPKHLITATGQRVTLRCSPRSGDLSVYWYQQSLDQGLQFLIQYYNGEERAKGNILERFSAQQFPDLHSELNLSSLELGDSALYFCASSVDWARDTQYFGPGTRLTVL.